This T cell receptor beta chain stems from a study of neoadjuvant anti-PD-1 for oral cavity cancer. Study overall: Around day 43, patients without progression received a fourth nivolumab dose before surgery. General study findings and limits: Higher pretreatment Treg/Th17 ratios tracked higher pretreatment blood clonality. Each response group had just a few patients in TCR analyses.

Tumor libraries mostly used roughly 5.2 ug genomic DNA, two replicates each. The repertoire was sequenced with immunoSEQ multiplex PCR; TCRdb's copy has only in-frame clones and lacks some. The sample has 9,500 to 15,000 clones; around two thirds are singletons. After removal of 1 base from V and 6 bases from J, the junction contained 10 bases not matched to a gene. The CDR3 extends over 16 amino acids. Germline CDR1 SGHRS, CDR2 YFSETQ. Note on this clone: The target antigen is unknown.

Sequenced here: tumor tissue, sampled before nivolumab (anti-PD-1) treatment. The receptor comes from a person between 40 and 79 years old with oral cavity squamous cell carcinoma. The donor label of this sample is uncertain. V gene TRBV5-1 combines with J gene TRBJ1-2; 9 nucleotides agree with TRBD1. DNA of the CDR3: TGCGCCAGCAGCTTGAATTCGGGACAGGGAGTGAATGGCTACACCTTC. It is translated as CASSLNSGQGVNGYTF.